The 15 T cell receptor beta chains below come from one sample, sequenced in a study of cytomegalovirus exposure and HLA in healthy donors. This PCR relied on a set of 60 Vbeta primers and 13 Jbeta primers. Using immunoSEQ multiplex PCR, the repertoire was profiled, and TCRdb retains in-frame clones only, with some absent. The sample has tens of thousands of clones. Sequencing input: PBMCs. The receptors stem from a woman aged 60-75 years in good health and CMV-seropositive.

The V and J genes are TRBV19 and TRBJ2-6; 8 nucleotides agree with TRBD1. The V gene end was trimmed by 7 bases and the J gene end by 2 bases; junction bases not matched to a gene: 13. Germline V gene data show CDR1 as LNHDA and CDR2 as SQIVND (reference sequence). The CDR3 sequence is 18 residues long. The CDR3 DNA is TGTGCCAGTATGAGGGCAGGGGGCGGCGGAACTGGGGCCAACGTCCTGACTTTC. Residues: CASMRAGGGGTGANVLTF.

The chain links TRBV7-6 to TRBJ2-5, with 8 nucleotides matching TRBD1. The CDR3 length is 17 residues. V dropped 0 bases and J dropped 4; count of bases not matched to a gene: 10. Per germline, CDR1 SGHVS and CDR2 FNYEAQ. CDR3 sequence reads: CASSLALGAGGLETQYF. The CDR3 region has the DNA TGTGCCAGCAGCTTAGCTTTAGGGGCAGGGGGCTTAGAGACCCAGTACTTC.

The rearrangement links TRBV4-1 to TRBJ2-7; 10 bases line up with TRBD2. With V trimmed by 8 bases and J by 0 bases, 4 bases remained unmatched. Germline values: CDR1 MGHRA, CDR2 YSYEKL. CDR3 length: 14 amino acids. CDR3 sequence: CASAIAGGSYEQYF. The CDR3 nucleotides are TGCGCCAGCGCCATAGCGGGGGGCTCCTACGAGCAGTACTTC.

The J gene is TRBJ2-7, the V gene TRBV2; 9 nucleotides match TRBD1. The CDR3 covers 16 residues. The V segment lost 5 bases and the J segment 2 bases; nucleotides outside the gene matches: 10. The germline CDR1 and CDR2 sequences are SNHLY and FYNNEI. The CDR3 bases are TGTGCCAGCAGTCGGGGGACAGGGAGCGGAACCTACGAGCAGTACTTC. This gives the protein CASSRGTGSGTYEQYF.

This rearrangement joins TRBV18 to TRBJ2-1, with 9 positions matching TRBD1. After removal of 2 bases from V and 9 bases from J, the junction contained 5 bases not matched to a gene. CDR3 length equals 14 residues. Per the germline V gene, CDR1 is KGHSH and CDR2 is LQKENI. The CDR3 sequence: CASSPGGQGSEQFF. The DNA of the CDR3 is TGTGCCAGCTCACCAGGGGGACAGGGCAGTGAGCAGTTCTTC.

V is TRBV11-2 and J is TRBJ2-7; perhaps TRBD2 as D (5 bases). Germline V gene sequence: CDR1 SGHAT, CDR2 FQNNGV. The CDR3 totals 16 residues. Trimming pared 2 bases from V and 4 bases from J, leaving 18 bases between. The DNA of the CDR3 is TGTGCCAGCAGCTTAAGACTACACGACGAAGGGTACGAGCAGTACTTC. This codes for CASSLRLHDEGYEQYF.

The gene calls are TRBV4-1 and TRBJ2-5, with 10 bases aligning to TRBD2. This CDR3 has 17 residues. The V segment lost 3 bases and the J segment 5 bases; nucleotides outside the gene matches: 12. In germline, CDR1 is MGHRA, CDR2 YSYEKL. The CDR3 DNA reads TGCGCCAGCAGCCATGGTACGAGCGGGGGGGCACTGGAGACCCAGTACTTC. Translating gives CASSHGTSGGALETQYF.

The chain employs TRBV5-1 and TRBJ1-5; the D gene is possibly TRBD1 (6 bases). This CDR3 is built from 16 residues. Deletions cut 5 bases from V and 4 bases from J, with 19 bases between. Germline V gene sequence: CDR1 SGHRS, CDR2 YFSETQ. Here the CDR3 DNA reads TGCGCCAGCAGTCCCGAAGCCTGGGGGCAGAATCAGCCCCAGCATTTT. Translating gives CASSPEAWGQNQPQHF.

V usage is TRBV28 and J usage is TRBJ2-3; the D gene is possibly TRBD2 (7 bases). Germline V lookup: CDR1 MDHEN, CDR2 SYDVKM. There are 15 residues in the CDR3. V was shortened by 5 bases and J by 6 bases, with 18 bases between the two germline ends. CDR3 amino acids: CASSPVGGARDTQYF. The CDR3 DNA sequence: TGTGCCAGCAGTCCCGTAGGGGGGGCCAGGGATACGCAGTATTTT. The whole variable domain, remainder taken from reference TRBV28 and TRBJ2-3, is DVKVTQSSRYLVKRTGEKVFLECVQDMDHENMFWYRQDPGLGLRLIYFSYDVKMKEKGDIPEGYSVSREKKERFSLILESASTNQTSMYLCASSPVGGARDTQYFGPGTRLTVL.

The rearrangement uses TRBV5-6 and TRBJ2-1; TRBD2 aligns across 12 bases. The junction had 4 bases not matched to a gene; V was cut back by 4 bases and J by 2 bases. The CDR3 loop spans 16 amino acids. The germline V gene has CDR1 SGHDT and CDR2 YYEEEE. In nucleotides, the CDR3 is TGTGCCAGCAGCCTCAGACTAGCGGGGGCCTACAATGAGCAGTTCTTC. Encoded protein: CASSLRLAGAYNEQFF.

The rearrangement links TRBV5-1 to TRBJ1-2; weak D call: TRBD1 (5 bases). CDR1 SGHRS and CDR2 YFSETQ come from the germline V gene. This CDR3 region has 14 residues. Trimming cost V 0 bases and J 8 bases, with 14 bases left between them. The CDR3 protein is CASSLGGDGQGYTF. The CDR3 DNA reads as TGCGCCAGCAGCTTGGGGGGGGACGGCCAAGGCTACACCTTC.

V gene TRBV6-1 combines with J gene TRBJ1-4; D remains unclear. Germline-derived CDR1 and CDR2 are MNHNS and SASEGT. Trimming removed 2 bases at V and 3 bases at J, with 13 bases between. The CDR3 sequence is 16 residues long. CDR3 in amino acids: CASSELQDSANEKLFF. CDR3 sequence (DNA): TGTGCCAGCAGTGAACTCCAGGATTCTGCTAATGAAAAACTGTTTTTT.

The chain uses TRBV29-1 and TRBJ2-3; TRBD2 might be the D (7 bases). V lost 6 bases, J lost 1 base, and 17 bases lay in between. The CDR3 runs 15 residues. The germline CDR1 and CDR2 sequences are SQVTM and ANQGSEA. CDR3 in amino acids: CSVGGGGGGTDTQYF. In nucleotides, the CDR3 is TGCAGCGTCGGGGGAGGGGGAGGAGGCACAGATACGCAGTATTTT.

V and J are TRBV19 and TRBJ1-2; D might be TRBD1 (5 bases). The CDR3 runs 12 residues. Trimming took 4 bases from V and 4 from J, leaving 7 bases between them. Germline lookup yields CDR1 LNHDA and CDR2 SQIVND (reference sequence). The CDR3: CASSTQGYGYTF. DNA of the CDR3: TGTGCCAGTAGTACCCAGGGCTATGGCTACACCTTC.

The V gene is TRBV9, the J gene TRBJ1-1; 7 bases are a match to TRBD1. CDR3 length: 16 residues. Unmatched junction bases numbered 6, after V lost 0 bases and J lost 1 base. Per germline, CDR1 SGDLS and CDR2 YYNGEE. The CDR3 bases are TGTGCCAGCAGCGTAGGTATAGGGACAGCGAACACTGAAGCTTTCTTT. It codes for CASSVGIGTANTEAFF. The variable domain in full, completed from reference TRBV9 and TRBJ1-1, reads DSGVTQTPKHLITATGQRVTLRCSPRSGDLSVYWYQQSLDQGLQFLIQYYNGEERAKGNILERFSAQQFPDLHSELNLSSLELGDSALYFCASSVGIGTANTEAFFGQGTRLTVV.